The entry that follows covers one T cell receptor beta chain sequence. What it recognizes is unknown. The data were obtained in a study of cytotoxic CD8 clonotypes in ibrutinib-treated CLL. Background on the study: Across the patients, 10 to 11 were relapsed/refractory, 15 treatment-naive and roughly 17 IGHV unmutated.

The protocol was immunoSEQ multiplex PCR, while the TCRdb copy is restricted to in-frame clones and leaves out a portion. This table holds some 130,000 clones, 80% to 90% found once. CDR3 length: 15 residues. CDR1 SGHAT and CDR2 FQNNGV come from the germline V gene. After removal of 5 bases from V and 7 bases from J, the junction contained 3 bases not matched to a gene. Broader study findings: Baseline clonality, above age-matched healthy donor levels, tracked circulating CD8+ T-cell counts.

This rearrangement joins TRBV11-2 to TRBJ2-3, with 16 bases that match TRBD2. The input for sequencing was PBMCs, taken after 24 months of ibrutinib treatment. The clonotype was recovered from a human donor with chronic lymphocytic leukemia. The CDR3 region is CASSAGLAGGNTQYF. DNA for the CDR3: TGTGCCAGCAGCGCGGGACTAGCGGGGGGGAATACGCAGTATTTT.